This T cell receptor (beta chain) was sequenced for a study of blood T cell repertoires in COVID-19. In the authors' methods: Estimation of nucleated cell counts was performed using reference gene primer amplification. Sequencing used immunoSEQ multiplex PCR; TCRdb keeps in-frame clones, though not all of them. D and trimming were read from the DNA, whereas the V and J calls and clone size are those reported in that table. The sample lists some 150,000 clones, 80% to 90% occurring once. V gave up 2 bases and J gave up 6 bases, with 10 bases separating them. Germline V gene sequence: CDR1 MNHEY, CDR2 SVGAGI. The CDR3 contains 14 residues.

This chain joins TRBV6-5 and TRBJ2-2; tentatively, D is TRBD1 (5 bases). Sequences were obtained from peripheral blood. The clonotype was recovered from a woman between 55 and 75 years old with COVID-19, enrolled during active disease. The CDR3 nucleotides read TGTGCCAGCAGTTACGGCAGGGCGTCCGGGGAGCTGTTTTTT. Its translation is CASSYGRASGELFF.